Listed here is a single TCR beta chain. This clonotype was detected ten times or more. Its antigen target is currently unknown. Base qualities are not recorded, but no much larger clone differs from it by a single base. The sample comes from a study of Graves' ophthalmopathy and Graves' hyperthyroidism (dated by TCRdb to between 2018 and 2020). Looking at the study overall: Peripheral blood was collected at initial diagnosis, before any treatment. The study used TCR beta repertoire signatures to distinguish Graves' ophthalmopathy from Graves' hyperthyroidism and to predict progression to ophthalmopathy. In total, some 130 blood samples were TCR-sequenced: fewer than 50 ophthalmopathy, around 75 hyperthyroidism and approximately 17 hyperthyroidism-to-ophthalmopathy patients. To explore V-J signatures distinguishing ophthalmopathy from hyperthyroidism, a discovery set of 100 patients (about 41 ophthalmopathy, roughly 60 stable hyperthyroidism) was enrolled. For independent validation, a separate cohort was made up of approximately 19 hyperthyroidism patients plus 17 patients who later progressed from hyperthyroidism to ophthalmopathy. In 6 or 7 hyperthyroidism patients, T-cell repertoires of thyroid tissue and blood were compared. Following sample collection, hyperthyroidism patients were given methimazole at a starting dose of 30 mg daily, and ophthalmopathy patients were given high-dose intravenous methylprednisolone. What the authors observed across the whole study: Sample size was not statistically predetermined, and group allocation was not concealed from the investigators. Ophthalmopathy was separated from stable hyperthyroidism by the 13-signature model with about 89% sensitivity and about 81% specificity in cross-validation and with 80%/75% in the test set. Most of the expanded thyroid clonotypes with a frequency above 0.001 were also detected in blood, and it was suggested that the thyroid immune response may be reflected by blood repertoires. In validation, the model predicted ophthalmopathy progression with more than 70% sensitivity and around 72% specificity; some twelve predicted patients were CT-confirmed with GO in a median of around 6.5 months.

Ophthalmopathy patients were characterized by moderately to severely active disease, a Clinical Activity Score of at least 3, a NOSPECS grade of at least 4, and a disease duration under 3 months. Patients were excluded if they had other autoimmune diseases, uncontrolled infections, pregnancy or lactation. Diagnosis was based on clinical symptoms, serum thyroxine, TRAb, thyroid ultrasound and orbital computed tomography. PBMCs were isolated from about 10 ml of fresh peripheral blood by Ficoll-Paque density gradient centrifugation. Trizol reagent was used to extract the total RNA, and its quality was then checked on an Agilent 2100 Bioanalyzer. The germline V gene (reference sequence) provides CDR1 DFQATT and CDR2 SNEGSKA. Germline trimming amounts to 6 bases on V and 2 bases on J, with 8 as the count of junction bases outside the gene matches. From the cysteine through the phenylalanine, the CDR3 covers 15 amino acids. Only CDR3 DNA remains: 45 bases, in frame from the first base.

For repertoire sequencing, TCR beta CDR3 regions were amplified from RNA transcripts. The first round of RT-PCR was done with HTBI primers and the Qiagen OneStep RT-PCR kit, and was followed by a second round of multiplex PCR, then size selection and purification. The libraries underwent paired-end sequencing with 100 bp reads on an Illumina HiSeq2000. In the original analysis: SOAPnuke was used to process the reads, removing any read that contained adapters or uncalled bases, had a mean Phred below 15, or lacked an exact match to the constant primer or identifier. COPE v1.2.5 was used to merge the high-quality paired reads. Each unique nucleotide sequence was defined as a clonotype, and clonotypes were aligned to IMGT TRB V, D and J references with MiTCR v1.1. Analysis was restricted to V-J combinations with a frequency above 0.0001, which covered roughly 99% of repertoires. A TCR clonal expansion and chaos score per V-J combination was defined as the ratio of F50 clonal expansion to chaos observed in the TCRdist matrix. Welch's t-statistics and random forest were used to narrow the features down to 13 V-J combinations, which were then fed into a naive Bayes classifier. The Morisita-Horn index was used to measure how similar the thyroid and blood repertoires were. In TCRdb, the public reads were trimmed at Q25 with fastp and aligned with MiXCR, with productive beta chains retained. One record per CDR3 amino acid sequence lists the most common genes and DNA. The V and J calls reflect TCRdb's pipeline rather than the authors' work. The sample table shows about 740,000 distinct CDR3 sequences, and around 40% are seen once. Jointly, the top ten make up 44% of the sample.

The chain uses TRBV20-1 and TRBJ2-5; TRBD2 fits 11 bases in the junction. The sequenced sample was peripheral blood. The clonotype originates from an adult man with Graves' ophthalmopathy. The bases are TGCAGTGCGGAAAGCGGGACTAGCGGTCAAGAGACCCAGTACTTC. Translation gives CSAESGTSGQETQYF.